The next 6 T cell receptor beta chains were all read from a single sample in a study of blood T cell repertoires in COVID-19. The data were produced by immunoSEQ multiplex PCR, yet TCRdb's version contains in-frame clones alone and is incomplete. The table lists approximately 210,000 clones, less than 90% of them singletons. The sequencing sample was made of peripheral blood. These receptors were obtained from a middle-aged man with acute or convalescent COVID-19.

This clone was counted a few times. This chain uses TRBV7-9 with TRBJ1-5; D gene unclear. Per germline, CDR1 SEHNR and CDR2 FQNEAQ (reference sequence). V was cut by 5 bases and J by 7 bases, with 9 bases left in between. The CDR3 spans 12 residues. Written as DNA, the CDR3 is TGTGCCAGCAGCCAGACAAGCCAGCCCCAGCATTTT. Translation: CASSQTSQPQHF. Complete variable domain (other parts from reference TRBV7-9 and TRBJ1-5): DTGVSQNPRHKITKRGQNVTFRCDPISEHNRLYWYRQTLGQGPEFLTYFQNEAQLEKSRLLSDRFSAERPKGSFSTLEIQRTEQGDSAMYLCASSQTSQPQHFGDGTRLSIL.

V is TRBV19 and J is TRBJ1-2; D is undetermined. The germline CDR1 and CDR2 sequences are LNHDA and SQIVND (reference sequence). Trimming left V 3 bases short and J 5 bases short, with 13 bases between. The CDR3 totals 14 residues. The CDR3 protein is CASSMRPGGYGYTF. The CDR3 DNA follows: TGTGCCAGTAGTATGAGGCCGGGAGGGTATGGCTACACCTTC.

The chain has TRBV18 and TRBJ2-5; TRBD1 might be the D (6 bases). Germline V gives CDR1 KGHSH, CDR2 LQKENI. With 3 bases removed from V and 0 bases from J, the gap between germline ends came to 11 bases. CDR3 length equals 15 residues. The CDR3 protein is CASSPNTGNQETQYF. CDR3 coding DNA: TGTGCCAGCTCACCTAACACAGGGAACCAAGAGACCCAGTACTTC.

This chain links TRBV7-2 with TRBJ2-2; 10 bases are a match to TRBD2. After removal of 4 bases from V and 1 base from J, the junction contained 3 bases not matched to a gene. The CDR3 covers 16 residues. Germline CDR1 is SGHTA and CDR2 is FQGNSA. The CDR3 reads CASSSLAGVNTGELFF. The CDR3 region has the DNA TGTGCCAGCAGCTCGCTAGCGGGGGTGAACACCGGGGAGCTGTTTTTT.

The chain carries TRBV5-1 and TRBJ1-2, with a weak D call TRBD1 (5 bases). The V gene lost 2 bases and the J gene lost 3 bases, with 14 bases spanning the gap. CDR3 length equals 15 residues. Germline CDR1 and CDR2: SGHRS and YFSETQ. The CDR3 is CASSFPSGDYYGYTF. Written as DNA, the CDR3 is TGCGCCAGCAGCTTCCCATCGGGGGATTACTATGGCTACACCTTC.

The chain is built from TRBV12-3 or TRBV12-4 and TRBJ1-1; possible D gene TRBD1, 5 bases. The CDR3 is made up of 12 amino acids. Trimming cost V 2 bases and J 8 bases, with 9 bases left between them. The CDR3 loop reads CASSLRQSEAFF. CDR3 nucleotide sequence: TGTGCCAGCAGTTTACGACAGTCAGAAGCTTTCTTT.